The entry below gives a single TCR beta chain sequence along with its context. Its antigen is not known. This entry comes from a study of Graves' ophthalmopathy and Graves' hyperthyroidism. About the research overall: Blood was drawn at initial diagnosis, before any treatment. Regarding the study as a whole: Thyroid clonotypes that were expanded above 0.001 frequency mostly also appeared in blood.

CDR1 and CDR2 from the germline V gene are SGDLS and YYNGEE. V shed 0 bases and J shed 4 bases, with 7 bases lying between them. The CDR3 loop spans 13 amino acids. Included hyperthyroidism patients were aged 18 to 65 and newly diagnosed (under 2 months' duration). Amplification from RNA transcripts yielded the TCR beta CDR3 regions. First-round RT-PCR with HTBI primers preceded a second-round multiplex PCR. TCRdb reprocessed the multiplex PCR reads with MiXCR, giving one entry per CDR3 protein. The sample lists just over 600,000 distinct CDR3 sequences, roughly 20% seen once, with approximately 7% in the top ten.

Sequences were obtained from peripheral blood. This receptor was taken from a woman younger than 35 with stable Graves' hyperthyroidism. Some clones in this sample may be carry-over from other donors' samples. The V gene is TRBV9, the J gene TRBJ2-5, with no clear D. Written as DNA, the CDR3 is TGTGCCAGCAGCGTAGACCCGGCAGAGACCCAGTACTTC. Its protein is CASSVDPAETQYF.